This passage covers 10 T cell receptor beta chains from one sample sequenced in a study of regulatory T cells in long-lasting Graves disease. Researchers made TCR beta libraries by using iRepertoire HTBI primers and running Arm-PCR on CDR3 regions. TCRdb passed the multiplex PCR reads through MiXCR, listing each CDR3 protein once. The table records roughly 500,000 distinct CDR3 sequences, roughly 14% of them present only once. Indicated time point: newly diagnosed GD, antithyroid drugs for less than 3 months. From RNA extracted from PBMCs, the TCR library was made. This sample was shared with a second study, whose subject was T cells in Graves' hyperthyroidism and ophthalmopathy.

Sample: peripheral blood mononuclear cells (PBMCs), taken at new diagnosis, from a patient treated with antithyroid drugs. The receptor source for this set is a man younger than 45 with Graves disease.

At least ten counts were recorded for this clonotype. The chain employs TRBV30 and TRBJ2-3, with no clear D. The germline V and J ends were trimmed by 5 bases and 2 bases, with 11 bases remaining between them. The CDR3 is 13 residues long. Germline V gene data show CDR1 as GTSNPN and CDR2 as SVGIG (reference sequence). In nucleotides, the CDR3 is TGTGCCTGGCGACCTACTAACACAGATACGCAGTATTTT. This translates into CAWRPTNTDTQYF.

This clonotype was counted ten times or more. This chain connects TRBV11-2 to TRBJ1-1, with 7 bases fitting TRBD1. Germline trimming cut 6 bases from V and 2 bases from J; bases unmatched to any gene: 9. The CDR3 sequence is 15 residues long. Per germline, CDR1 SGHAT and CDR2 FQNNGV. CDR3 region: CASRGTAWPNTEAFF. The CDR3 DNA reads TGTGCCAGCAGGGGGACAGCTTGGCCCAACACTGAAGCTTTCTTT.

This clonotype was seen ten or more times. V usage is TRBV5-1 and J usage is TRBJ2-7, with 8 nucleotides matching TRBD1. The junction had 7 bases not matched to a gene; V was cut back by 1 base and J by 4 bases. The CDR3 covers 15 residues. Germline loops: CDR1 SGHRS, CDR2 YFSETQ. CDR3 nucleotide sequence: TGCGCCAGCAGCTTGTTTGGGACAGGATTTTACGAGCAGTACTTC. It translates to CASSLFGTGFYEQYF.

Ten or more counts support this clonotype. This chain connects TRBV10-3 to TRBJ2-3; 12 bases are a match to TRBD2. J was trimmed by 0 bases and V by 5 bases; bases with no gene match: 9. Germline CDR1 is ENHRY and CDR2 is SYGVKD. There are 18 residues in the CDR3. The CDR3 DNA sequence: TGTGCCATCAGTCAAAGGACTAGCGGGGCTACTAGCACAGATACGCAGTATTTT. Translated: CAISQRTSGATSTDTQYF.

The CDR3 region is CSARRKGGELFF. CDR3 in DNA: TGCAGTGCTAGAAGGAAGGGCGGGGAGCTGTTTTTT. The V and J genes are TRBV20-1 and TRBJ2-2; no reliable D call. Deletions cut 2 bases from V and 7 bases from J, with 8 bases between. The CDR3 sequence is 12 residues long. Germline lookup yields CDR1 DFQATT and CDR2 SNEGSKA (reference sequence).

This clonotype showed up just a few times. This chain joins TRBV28 and TRBJ2-7; no reliable D call. The CDR3 length is 13 residues. Germline-derived CDR1 and CDR2 are MDHEN and SYDVKM. Between the trimmed V and J ends, which lost 3 bases and 5 bases, there was a span of 11 bases. The CDR3 DNA reads TGTGCCAGCAGTTTCAAGGGATTCCACGAGCAGTACTTC. Protein product: CASSFKGFHEQYF.

Details on this clonotype: A much larger clone lies a single base off, so this may be a read error. The V gene is TRBV29-1, the J gene TRBJ1-1; D is possibly TRBD1 (5 bases). Germline V CDR1 and CDR2: SQVTM, ANQGSEA. The CDR3 sequence is 10 residues long. The CDR3 protein is CSADSNEASF. CDR3 nucleotides: TGCAGCGCTGACAGCAATGAAGCTTCCTTT.

This sequence joins TRBV5-1 and TRBJ1-2, with TRBD1 matching 7 bases. Germline V gives CDR1 SGHRS, CDR2 YFSETQ. V lost 0 bases, J lost 1 base, and 6 bases stayed unmatched. This CDR3 comprises 16 residues. CDR3 DNA: TGCGCCAGCAGCTTGGCTCCCGGACAGGATAACTATGGCTACACCTTC. Its translation is CASSLAPGQDNYGYTF.

This clonotype was detected ten times or more. The rearrangement joins TRBV20-1 to TRBJ2-1; TRBD2 matches 9 bases. With 1 base clipped from V and 7 bases from J, the junction kept 11 bases outside the gene matches. The CDR3 runs 16 residues. The germline V gene encodes CDR1 DFQATT and CDR2 SNEGSKA (reference sequence). The CDR3 sequence: CSARGAGREGQNEQFF. The CDR3 DNA sequence: TGCAGTGCTAGAGGCGCGGGGCGGGAGGGCCAAAATGAGCAGTTCTTC.

The gene calls are TRBV3-1 and TRBJ2-3; D not certain. The germline CDR1 and CDR2 sequences are LGHDT and YNNKEL (reference sequence). The CDR3 length is 14 residues. The V end was cut by 4 bases, the J end by 2 bases, with 10 bases between. The CDR3 here is CASSLSSTTDTQYF. DNA for the CDR3: TGTGCCAGCAGCCTGAGCAGCACCACAGATACGCAGTATTTT.